Following are 16 T cell receptor beta chains from one sample sequenced in a study of OX40 agonist ivuxolimab in advanced cancers. Receptors were amplified or captured by the immunoSEQ multiplex PCR assay. Entries here come from immuneACCESS through TCRdb and include only in-frame sequences with V and J called. Some clones fail to appear in such tables; in the studies checked, an unresolved V gene covers under half of the shortfall, and the cause of the remainder is unknown. The sample table contains more than 65,000 clones; only one count was recorded for more than 70% of them. The ten largest clones add up to over 0.55% of the sample. The source was CD4+ or CD8+ T cells sorted from blood, collected in a trial of the OX40 agonist ivuxolimab. The receptors originated from an adult with an advanced solid tumor such as melanoma, head and neck, liver or kidney cancer.

The chain is built from TRBV5-1 and TRBJ2-3; TRBD2 agrees at 9 bases. Per the germline V gene, CDR1 is SGHRS and CDR2 is YFSETQ. V shed 0 bases, J shed 0 bases, and the junction held 8 bases outside the gene matches. The CDR3 runs to 18 residues. The CDR3 protein is CASSLEVAGVPSTDTQYF. The CDR3 DNA reads as TGCGCCAGCAGCTTGGAGGTAGCGGGGGTACCTAGCACAGATACGCAGTATTTT.

This clone was recorded a few times. Other DNA sequences from this sample encode an identical CDR3 as well. The chain carries TRBV14 and TRBJ1-2; no reliable D call. V dropped 0 bases and J dropped 4 bases, with 6 bases sitting between them. The CDR3 spans 13 residues. Germline V lookup: CDR1 SGHDN, CDR2 FVKESK. CDR3 sequence (DNA): TGTGCCAGCAGCCAAGAAGAGGGCTATGGCTACACCTTC. This codes for CASSQEEGYGYTF.

This CDR3 reads CASSDPRGSGNTIYF. CDR3 coding DNA: TGTGCCAGCAGCGACCCCCGGGGCTCTGGAAACACCATATATTTT. The V and J genes are TRBV9 and TRBJ1-3; D not resolved. Deletions cut 3 bases from V and 0 bases from J, with 10 bases between. CDR3 length equals 15 residues. CDR1 SGDLS and CDR2 YYNGEE come from the germline V gene. Full variable domain (outside the CDR3, taken from reference TRBV9 and TRBJ1-3): DSGVTQTPKHLITATGQRVTLRCSPRSGDLSVYWYQQSLDQGLQFLIQYYNGEERAKGNILERFSAQQFPDLHSELNLSSLELGDSALYFCASSDPRGSGNTIYFGEGSWLTVV.

V is TRBV5-1 and J is TRBJ2-5; 8 nucleotides match TRBD2. V lost 5 bases to trimming and J lost 5 bases; unmatched junction nucleotides: 11. The germline CDR1 and CDR2 sequences are SGHRS and YFSETQ. There are 15 residues in the CDR3. DNA for the CDR3: TGCGCCAGCAGGGGGACTAGTGTCGCTCGGGAGACCCAGTACTTC. Translated, it gives CASRGTSVARETQYF.

The rearrangement uses TRBV7-7 and TRBJ2-3, with D possibly being TRBD1 (6 bases). Germline-derived CDR1 and CDR2 are SSHAT and FNYEAQ (reference sequence). V lost 5 bases, J lost 3 bases, and 9 bases lay in between. This CDR3 has 13 amino acids. CDR3 residues: CASSDRWTDTQYF. CDR3 DNA: TGTGCCAGCAGCGACAGGTGGACAGATACGCAGTATTTT.

In its sample, this clone was seen once. V and J are TRBV20-1 and TRBJ2-3; D is ambiguous. The length of the CDR3 is 11 residues. V dropped 6 bases and J dropped 2 bases, with 6 bases sitting between them. CDR1 DFQATT and CDR2 SNEGSKA come from the germline V gene (reference sequence). The CDR3 is CSARYTDTQYF. The CDR3 bases are TGCAGTGCACGGTACACAGATACGCAGTATTTT.

V gene TRBV7-2 combines with J gene TRBJ2-5; unclear D gene. V lost 2 bases, J lost 5 bases, and 12 bases lay in between. The CDR3 length is 14 residues. In germline, CDR1 is SGHTA, CDR2 FQGNSA. The CDR3 loop reads CASSLIGWRETQYF. The CDR3 DNA is TGTGCCAGCAGCTTAATAGGGTGGCGGGAGACCCAGTACTTC.

The genes are TRBV5-1 and TRBJ1-2, with D possibly matching TRBD1 (5 bases). Trimming removed 4 bases at V and 2 bases at J, with 15 bases between. The CDR3 loop spans 15 amino acids. The germline gives CDR1 SGHRS, CDR2 YFSETQ. CDR3 DNA sequence: TGCGCCAGCAGCAAGGAAGCGACAGCGAACTATGGCTACACCTTC. This translates into CASSKEATANYGYTF.

The chain carries TRBV7-8 and TRBJ2-6, with D possibly TRBD2 on 6 matching bases. There are 18 residues in the CDR3. Trimming cost V 4 bases and J 0 bases, with 16 bases left between them. Germline V gene lookup returns CDR1 SGHVS and CDR2 FQNEAQ. The DNA of the CDR3 is TGTGCCAGCAGCTCCATTAGCGGATCCTACTCTGGGGCCAACGTCCTGACTTTC. Encoded protein: CASSSISGSYSGANVLTF.

The chain combines TRBV2 with TRBJ1-4, with TRBD1 identical over 7 bases. Trimming at V came to 6 bases and at J to 4 bases, leaving 2 bases not matched to a gene. CDR3 length equals 13 residues. Germline CDR1 is SNHLY and CDR2 is FYNNEI. CDR3 region: CASRGQFNEKLFF. The CDR3 region has the DNA TGTGCCAGCAGGGGACAGTTTAATGAAAAACTGTTTTTT.

The chain employs TRBV5-6 and TRBJ2-5; D is possibly TRBD1 (6 bases). The CDR3 loop spans 15 amino acids. The V gene lost 4 bases and the J gene lost 4 bases, with 17 bases spanning the gap. Per germline, CDR1 SGHDT and CDR2 YYEEEE. The CDR3 DNA reads TGTGCCAGCAGCGGATGGGCGGTACAGGGAGAGACCCAGTACTTC. It specifies CASSGWAVQGETQYF.

The chain recombines TRBV5-5 with TRBJ1-1; D possibly corresponds to TRBD1 (5 bases). The CDR3 sequence is 17 residues long. The germline V and J ends were trimmed by 4 bases and 0 bases, with 19 bases remaining between them. The germline gives CDR1 SGHKS, CDR2 YYEKEE (reference sequence). The CDR3 region has the DNA TGTGCCAGCAGCCCGTTCTCATCTCCGGGGGTGAACACTGAAGCTTTCTTT. It translates to CASSPFSSPGVNTEAFF.

This clone was counted a single time. The chain has TRBV18 and TRBJ2-1; the match to TRBD2 covers 8 bases. Germline trimming cut 0 bases from V and 7 bases from J; bases unmatched to any gene: 8. Germline loops: CDR1 KGHSH, CDR2 LQKENI. The CDR3 length is 16 residues. The CDR3 region has the DNA TGTGCCAGCTCACCACCGGACGGGGGGGCAGGGAATGAGCAGTTCTTC. This codes for CASSPPDGGAGNEQFF.

The rearrangement uses TRBV19 and TRBJ1-6; no reliable D call. The V gene's germline CDR1 is LNHDA and CDR2 SQIVND (reference sequence). The CDR3 has 13 amino acids. Trimming cost V 4 bases and J 5 bases, with 6 bases left between them. Here the CDR3 DNA reads TGTGCCAGTAGTAAGAGAGATAATTCACCCCTCCACTTT. Translation gives CASSKRDNSPLHF.

The genes are TRBV2 and TRBJ2-1; the match to TRBD1 covers 8 bases. The ends lost 8 bases at V and 3 bases at J; junction bases unmatched: 6. The CDR3 is 14 amino acids. The germline gives CDR1 SNHLY, CDR2 FYNNEI. CDR3 coding DNA: TGTGCCAGCTTAGACAGGGGAAGCTACAATGAGCAGTTCTTC. Amino acids: CASLDRGSYNEQFF.

The rearrangement links TRBV10-3 to TRBJ2-1, with D perhaps given as TRBD1 or TRBD2 (5 bases each). V gave up 4 bases and J gave up 5 bases, with 18 bases separating them. CDR1 and CDR2 (germline): ENHRY, SYGVKD. The CDR3 is made up of 16 amino acids. The CDR3 DNA is TGTGCCATCAGTGCCAAGGGCAGGGACCTTGACAATGAGCAGTTCTTC. Protein product: CAISAKGRDLDNEQFF.